Presented here are 6 T cell receptor beta chains from one specimen sequenced in a study of blood T cell repertoires in COVID-19. Generated by immunoSEQ multiplex PCR, the TCRdb table keeps only in-frame clones and is missing some. The table shows roughly 250,000 clones, with around 90% occurring only once. Sequenced material: peripheral blood. These receptors came from a woman in her 30s with acute or convalescent COVID-19.

This clone occurred once. The chain combines TRBV6-1 with TRBJ1-5; D perhaps matches TRBD1 (5 bases). CDR3 length: 15 amino acids. Germline CDR1 is MNHNS and CDR2 is SASEGT. Between the trimmed V and J ends, which lost 2 bases and 5 bases, there was a span of 13 bases. CDR3 region: CASSEQGMGHQPQHF. The CDR3 bases are TGTGCCAGCAGTGAACAGGGTATGGGTCATCAGCCCCAGCATTTT.

The rearrangement uses TRBV12-3 or TRBV12-4 and TRBJ2-2; no clear D. V was cut by 2 bases and J by 6 bases, with 4 bases left in between. The CDR3 is made up of 12 amino acids. CDR3: CASSLHAGELFF. DNA for the CDR3: TGTGCCAGCAGTTTACATGCCGGGGAGCTGTTTTTT.

This sequence joins TRBV5-1 and TRBJ1-4; D is unresolved. From germline, CDR1 is SGHRS and CDR2 YFSETQ. The V and J ends lost 0 bases and 4 bases respectively, with 10 bases between them. This CDR3 region has 15 residues. CDR3 sequence (DNA): TGCGCCAGCAGCTTGGAGTCAGGCATTAATGAAAAACTGTTTTTT. Amino acid sequence: CASSLESGINEKLFF.

This clone was seen a single time. The genes are TRBV24-1 and TRBJ2-7; the D gene is possibly TRBD1 (5 bases). V was trimmed by 3 bases and J by 1 base, leaving 9 bases between them. The V gene's germline CDR1 is KGHDR and CDR2 SFDVKD. The CDR3 length is 14 residues. The CDR3 is CATSDTGTSYEQYF. In nucleotides, the CDR3 is TGTGCCACCAGTGATACAGGCACGTCCTACGAGCAGTACTTC.

J is TRBJ1-4 and V is TRBV24-1, with 7 bases matching TRBD1. V was pared by 4 bases and J by 5 bases, with 6 bases of the junction left unmatched. CDR3 length equals 15 residues. Germline V gene lookup returns CDR1 KGHDR and CDR2 SFDVKD. Written as DNA, the CDR3 is TGTGCCACCAGTGACTCCGGGACAGAAAATGAAAAACTGTTTTTT. Its translation: CATSDSGTENEKLFF.

V gene TRBV3-1 (or the pseudogene TRBV3-2) combines with J gene TRBJ2-1; TRBD1 aligns across 7 bases. This CDR3 contains 15 residues. From germline, CDR1 is LGHDT and CDR2 YNNKEL (reference sequence). After removal of 0 bases from V and 12 bases from J, the junction contained 11 bases not matched to a gene. The CDR3 region is CASSQDPSGAGGQFF. DNA of the CDR3: TGTGCCAGCAGCCAAGATCCCTCCGGGGCAGGGGGGCAGTTCTTC.